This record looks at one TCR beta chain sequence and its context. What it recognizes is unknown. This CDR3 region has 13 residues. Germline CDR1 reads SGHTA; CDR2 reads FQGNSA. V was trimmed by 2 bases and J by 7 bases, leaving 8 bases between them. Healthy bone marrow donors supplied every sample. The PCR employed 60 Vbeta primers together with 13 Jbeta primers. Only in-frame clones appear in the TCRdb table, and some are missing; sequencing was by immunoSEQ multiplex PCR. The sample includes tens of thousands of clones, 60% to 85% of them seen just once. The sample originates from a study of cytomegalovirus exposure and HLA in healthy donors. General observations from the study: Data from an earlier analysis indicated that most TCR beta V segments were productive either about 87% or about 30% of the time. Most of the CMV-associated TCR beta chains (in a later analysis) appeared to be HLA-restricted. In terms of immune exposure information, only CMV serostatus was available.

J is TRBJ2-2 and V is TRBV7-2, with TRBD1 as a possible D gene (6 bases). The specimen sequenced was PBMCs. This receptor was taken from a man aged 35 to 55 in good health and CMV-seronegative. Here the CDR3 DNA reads TGTGCCAGCAGCTTACAGGGGTTCGGGGAGCTGTTTTTT. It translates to CASSLQGFGELFF.